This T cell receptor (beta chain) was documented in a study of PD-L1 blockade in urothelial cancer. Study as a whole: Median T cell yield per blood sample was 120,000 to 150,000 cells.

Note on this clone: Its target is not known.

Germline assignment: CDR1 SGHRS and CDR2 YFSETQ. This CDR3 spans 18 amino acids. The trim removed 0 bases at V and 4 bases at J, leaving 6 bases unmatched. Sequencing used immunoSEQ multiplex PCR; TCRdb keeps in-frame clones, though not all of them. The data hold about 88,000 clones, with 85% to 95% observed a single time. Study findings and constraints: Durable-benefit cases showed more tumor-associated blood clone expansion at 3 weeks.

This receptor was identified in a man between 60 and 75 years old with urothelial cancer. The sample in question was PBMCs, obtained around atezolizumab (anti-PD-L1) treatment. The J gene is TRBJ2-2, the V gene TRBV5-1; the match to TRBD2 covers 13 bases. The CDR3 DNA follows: TGCGCCAGCAGCTTGGGGACTAGCGGGAGTACGGGCACCGGGGAGCTGTTTTTT. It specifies CASSLGTSGSTGTGELFF.